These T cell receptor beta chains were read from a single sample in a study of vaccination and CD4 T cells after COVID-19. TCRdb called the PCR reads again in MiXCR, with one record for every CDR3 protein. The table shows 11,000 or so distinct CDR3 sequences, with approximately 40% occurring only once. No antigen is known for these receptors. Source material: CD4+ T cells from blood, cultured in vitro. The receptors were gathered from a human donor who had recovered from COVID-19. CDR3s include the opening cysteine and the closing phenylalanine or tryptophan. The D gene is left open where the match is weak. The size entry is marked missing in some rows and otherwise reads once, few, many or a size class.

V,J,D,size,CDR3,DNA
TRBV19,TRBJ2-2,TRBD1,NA,CASSPVTGGGTGELFF,TGTGCCAGTAGCCCGGTTACAGGGGGCGGCACCGGGGAGCTGTTTTTT
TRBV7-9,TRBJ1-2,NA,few,CASSLGQNYGYTF,TGTGCCAGCAGCTTAGGGCAGAACTATGGCTACACCTTC
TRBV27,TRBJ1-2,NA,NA,CASSARRGGGYTF,TGTGCCAGCAGTGCTCGCAGGGGAGGGGGCTACACCTTC
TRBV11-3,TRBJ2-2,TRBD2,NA,CASSLVGGRSAGELFF,TGTGCCAGCAGCTTAGTAGGCGGGAGGAGTGCCGGGGAGCTGTTTTTT
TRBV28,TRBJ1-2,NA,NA,CASSFLPGTNILGYTF,TGTGCCAGCAGTTTCCTACCCGGGACGAACATTTTGGGCTACACCTTC
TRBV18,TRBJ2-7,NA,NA,CASSLRIAEQYF,TGTGCCAGCTCACTGCGCATCGCCGAGCAGTACTTC
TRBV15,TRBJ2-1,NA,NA,CATSRRTGSSYNEQFF,TGTGCCACCAGCAGAAGGACTGGGAGCTCCTACAATGAGCAGTTCTTC
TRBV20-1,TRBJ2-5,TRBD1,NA,CSAMPGGTALQETQYF,TGCAGTGCTATGCCCGGTGGGACAGCCTTACAAGAGACCCAGTACTTC
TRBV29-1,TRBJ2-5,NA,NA,CSVEIQGRETQYF,TGCAGCGTTGAAATCCAGGGCCGAGAGACCCAGTACTTC
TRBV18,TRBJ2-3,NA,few,CASSQDYLSTDTQYF,TGTGCCAGCTCACAGGACTACCTTAGCACAGATACGCAGTATTTT
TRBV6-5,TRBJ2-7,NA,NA,CASSYSGGESYEQYF,TGTGCCAGCAGTTACTCGGGCGGGGAAAGCTACGAGCAGTACTTC
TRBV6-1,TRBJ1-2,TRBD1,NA,CASSPGGAGGYTF,TGTGCCAGCAGTCCAGGGGGCGCGGGTGGCTACACCTTC
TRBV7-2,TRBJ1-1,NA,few,CASSLGWSTEAFF,TGTGCCAGCAGCCTAGGGTGGTCCACTGAAGCTTTCTTT
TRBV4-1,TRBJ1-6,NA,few,CASSQGEGGGSPLHF,TGCGCCAGCAGCCAAGGGGAGGGCGGGGGTTCACCCCTCCACTTT
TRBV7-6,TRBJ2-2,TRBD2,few,CASSSRTSGRNTGELFF,TGTGCCAGCAGCTCCCGGACTAGCGGGAGGAACACCGGGGAGCTGTTTTTT
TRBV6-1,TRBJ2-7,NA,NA,CASSVQGGPYEQYF,TGTGCCAGCAGTGTACAGGGGGGGCCCTACGAGCAGTACTTC
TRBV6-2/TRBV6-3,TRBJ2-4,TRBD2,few,CASSLTSGLAKNIQYF,TGTGCCAGCAGTTTGACTAGCGGACTAGCCAAAAACATTCAGTACTTC
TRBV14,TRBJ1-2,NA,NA,CASSSHSRGGYTF,TGTGCCAGCAGTTCACACTCCCGTGGAGGCTACACCTTC
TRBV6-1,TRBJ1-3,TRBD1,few,CASRFTPGTGRNTIYF,TGTGCCAGCAGATTCACTCCAGGGACAGGTCGAAACACCATATATTTT
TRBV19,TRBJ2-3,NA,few,CATRKSDTQYF,TGTGCCACCCGGAAATCAGATACGCAGTATTTT
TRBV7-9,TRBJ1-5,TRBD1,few,CASSLGTGNQPQHF,TGTGCCAGCAGCTTGGGGACAGGAAATCAGCCCCAGCATTTT
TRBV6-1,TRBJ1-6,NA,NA,CASSVIDPPLHF,TGTGCCAGCAGTGTGATAGATCCACCCCTCCACTTT
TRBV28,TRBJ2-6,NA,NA,CASRQFPPGPSSGANVLTF,TGTGCCAGCAGGCAATTTCCCCCGGGACCGAGCTCTGGGGCCAACGTCCTGACTTTC